This TCR beta chain was documented in a study of T cell responses to AZD1222 COVID-19 vaccine. The protocol was immunoSEQ multiplex PCR, while the TCRdb copy is restricted to in-frame clones and leaves out a portion. The repertoire holds under 110,000 clones, with about 87% as singletons. Germline V CDR1 and CDR2: MNHEY, SMNVEV (reference sequence). This CDR3 is 17 amino acids long. V was cut by 4 bases and J by 2 bases, with 18 bases left in between. The clonotype originates from an adult who received the AZD1222 COVID-19 vaccine. The chain joins TRBV27 to TRBJ2-1, with D maybe TRBD1 (5 bases). The sequencing here drew on peripheral blood, taken 28 days after the second AZD1222 dose. This CDR3 reads CASSSLFDRDTYNEQFF. CDR3 nucleotide sequence: TGTGCCAGCAGTTCCCTATTCGACAGAGATACCTACAATGAGCAGTTCTTC.